This T cell receptor beta chain emerged from a study of OX40 agonist ivuxolimab in advanced cancers. About the full investigation: The costimulatory receptor OX40 (CD134) was targeted by ivuxolimab, a fully human IgG2 agonistic monoclonal antibody. Prior anti-PD-1, anti-PD-L1 or anti-CTLA-4 therapy was permitted, and approximately 40% of dose-escalation patients had received checkpoint inhibitors. Three dose-escalation patients achieved partial responses, one with hepatocellular carcinoma and two with cutaneous melanoma. In the dose-escalation cohort, around four fifths of patients were male, and the mean age was around 60 years with a range of roughly 20 to 79. Peripheral TCRbeta sequencing was intended to test whether TCR sequence diversity was altered and clonal T-cell expansion was caused by ivuxolimab. The paper describes the monotherapy dose-escalation part (N of about 50 patients) of the phase I trial of ivuxolimab. Intravenous ivuxolimab was administered to patients every 2 weeks at six dose levels: 0.01, 0.1, 0.3, 1.5, 3 and 10 mg/kg. Among the roughly 52 dose-escalation patients, 19 had hepatocellular carcinoma, 15 or so melanoma, 9 renal cell carcinoma and 9 head and neck cancer. The full study reports these points: Low levels of normalized T-cell clonal expansion were also seen in some nonresponding patients. After ivuxolimab, expanded clones were on average more numerous among CD8+ T cells than among CD4+ T cells. The antigen specificity of the clonally expanded peripheral T cells was not determined. In partial responders in the 0.1-3.0 mg/kg groups, normalized peripheral clonal expansion was found to be among the lowest, especially among CD8+ T cells. At doses of 0.1 to 3.0 mg/kg, clonal expansion of both CD4+ and CD8+ blood T cells was observed from baseline to week 6.

In this sample, this clone turned up once. Its target antigen remains unknown. Base qualities are missing; no much larger clone stands one base away. Patients with autoimmune disease history or receiving systemic immunosuppression were excluded from the trial. In every dose cohort, peripheral blood was drawn for TCR sequencing at baseline, cycle 4 day 1, and cycle 7 day 1. The samples were taken from a phase I, first-in-human, multicenter, open-label dose-escalation trial of ivuxolimab. Adults with locally advanced or metastatic melanoma, renal cell, hepatocellular, or head and neck squamous cell carcinoma were enrolled in the trial. CD4+ and CD8+ T cells were sorted separately from peripheral blood before TCR sequencing. Genomic DNA was extracted from sorted cells for sequencing of the TCRbeta CDR3 region. The immunoSEQ Assay was used to sequence the TCRbeta CDR3 regions. The clones in this table, taken by TCRdb from immuneACCESS, are in-frame only. Not every clone is retained; where verified, under half of the shortfall comes from an unresolved V gene, and the cause of the rest is unknown. This sample gives some 87,000 clones in total; approximately 91% of them show up just once. The top ten hold 0.72% of the sample.

The V end gives up 3 bases and the J end 3 bases, leaving 8 bases in the junction not matched to a gene. CDR1 and CDR2, per the germline V gene (reference sequence), are LNHDA and SQIVND. The CDR3 numbers 16 residues from cysteine through phenylalanine. Only the CDR3 region is kept as DNA, spanning 48 bases read in frame from base 1. This TCR came from an adult with an advanced solid tumor such as melanoma, head and neck, liver or kidney cancer. The sample here was CD4+ or CD8+ T cells sorted from blood, taken in a trial of the OX40 agonist ivuxolimab. The rearrangement joined TRBV19 to TRBJ1-5, with 7 middle bases fitting TRBD1. The CDR3 has the sequence CASSIRATGNNQPQHF. Read as DNA, the sequence is TGTGCCAGTAGTATTCGGGCGACAGGGAACAATCAGCCCCAGCATTTT.